The 11 T cell receptor beta chains given below trace back to one sample, sequenced in a study of cytomegalovirus exposure and HLA in healthy donors. PCR primers comprised 60 Vbeta and 13 Jbeta primers. Profiling relied on immunoSEQ multiplex PCR, and the TCRdb table lists in-frame clones only, not all of them. The table includes tens of thousands of clones, roughly 67% detected once. Sequenced material: PBMCs. These receptors all come from a woman aged 45-65 years in good health and CMV-seropositive.

The chain has TRBV27 and TRBJ2-1; TRBD1 aligns across 7 bases. The V segment lost 2 bases and the J segment 5 bases; nucleotides outside the gene matches: 3. CDR3 length equals 14 residues. Per the germline V gene, CDR1 is MNHEY and CDR2 is SMNVEV (reference sequence). The CDR3 loop reads CASSLGDSDNEQFF. The CDR3 nucleotides are TGTGCCAGCAGTTTAGGGGACAGCGACAATGAGCAGTTCTTC.

V usage is TRBV6-1 and J usage is TRBJ1-2; maybe TRBD1 (5 bases). V was pared by 4 bases and J by 1 base, with 7 bases between. Germline assignment: CDR1 MNHNS and CDR2 SASEGT. The CDR3 is made up of 13 amino acids. The CDR3 DNA reads TGTGCCAGCAGTGGACAGCATAACTATGGCTACACCTTC. Residues: CASSGQHNYGYTF.

The J gene is TRBJ2-7, the V gene TRBV4-1; tentative D call: TRBD1 (6 bases). V was clipped by 4 bases and J by 5 bases, with 18 bases between them. Per germline, CDR1 MGHRA and CDR2 YSYEKL. The CDR3 contains 15 residues. The CDR3 bases are TGCGCCAGCAGCCTTCACAGGGTAGGGATTAACGAGCAGTACTTC. This translates into CASSLHRVGINEQYF.

The chain links TRBV9 to TRBJ2-1; 8 nucleotides line up with TRBD2. CDR1 and CDR2 (germline): SGDLS, YYNGEE. The J segment lost 9 bases and the V segment lost 3 bases, leaving 5 bases of the junction unmatched. The CDR3 contains 13 residues. CDR3 nucleotides: TGTGCCAGCAGCGAGGGCGGGGGGACTGAGCAGTTCTTC. Translated: CASSEGGGTEQFF.

The CDR3 is CASSFIGDRSNEQYF. In nucleotides, the CDR3 is TGCGCCAGCAGCTTTATTGGAGACAGGTCTAACGAGCAGTACTTC. V and J are TRBV5-1 and TRBJ2-7; perhaps TRBD1 as D (6 bases). The CDR3 sequence is 15 residues long. With 2 bases removed from V and 5 bases from J, the gap between germline ends came to 17 bases. The germline gives CDR1 SGHRS, CDR2 YFSETQ. The whole variable domain, filled in from reference TRBV5-1 and TRBJ2-7, reads KAGVTQTPRYLIKTRGQQVTLSCSPISGHRSVSWYQQTPGQGLQFLFEYFSETQRNKGNFPGRFSGRQFSNSRSEMNVSTLELGDSALYLCASSFIGDRSNEQYFGPGTRLTVT.

This clone was detected only once. The genes are TRBV4-1 and TRBJ1-5; D perhaps matches TRBD1 (5 bases). The CDR3 totals 16 residues. The V gene's germline CDR1 is MGHRA and CDR2 YSYEKL. V dropped 0 bases and J dropped 3 bases, with 12 bases sitting between them. CDR3 sequence reads: CASSQEAGQINQPQHF. The DNA of the CDR3 is TGCGCCAGCAGCCAAGAGGCGGGGCAGATCAATCAGCCCCAGCATTTT.

The V and J genes are TRBV5-1 and TRBJ2-1; 11 positions agree with TRBD2. Trimming took 0 bases from V and 10 from J; bases not matched to a gene: 3. Germline V gene lookup returns CDR1 SGHRS and CDR2 YFSETQ. The CDR3 totals 14 residues. CDR3 sequence (DNA): TGCGCCAGCAGCTTGGTCGGGACTAGCGGCGAGCAGTTCTTC. Translation: CASSLVGTSGEQFF.

The chain links TRBV9 to TRBJ1-1, with no clear D. There are 17 residues in the CDR3. CDR1 SGDLS and CDR2 YYNGEE come from the germline V gene. V was pared by 0 bases and J by 1 base, with 16 bases between. CDR3 sequence reads: CASSVVPGRGPNTEAFF. In nucleotides, the CDR3 is TGTGCCAGCAGCGTAGTCCCTGGCAGAGGCCCGAACACTGAAGCTTTCTTT.

V and J are TRBV5-1 and TRBJ2-3, with TRBD2 as a possible D gene (6 bases). Trimming took off 0 bases at V and 4 bases at J, with 12 bases between the two ends. Germline-derived CDR1 and CDR2 are SGHRS and YFSETQ. The CDR3 has 15 amino acids. CDR3 sequence reads: CASSLGTGGADTQYF. In DNA form, the CDR3 reads TGCGCCAGCAGCTTGGGGACTGGAGGGGCAGATACGCAGTATTTT. The variable domain in full, completed from reference TRBV5-1 and TRBJ2-3, reads KAGVTQTPRYLIKTRGQQVTLSCSPISGHRSVSWYQQTPGQGLQFLFEYFSETQRNKGNFPGRFSGRQFSNSRSEMNVSTLELGDSALYLCASSLGTGGADTQYFGPGTRLTVL.

This clone appeared a single time. The V and J genes are TRBV28 and TRBJ2-1; D remains unclear. Between the trimmed V and J ends, which lost 2 bases and 5 bases, there was a span of 7 bases. This CDR3 comprises 13 residues. Germline CDR1 is MDHEN and CDR2 is SYDVKM. CDR3 sequence reads: CASSLAEDNEQFF. The CDR3 bases are TGTGCCAGCAGTTTAGCCGAGGACAATGAGCAGTTCTTC.

This sequence joins TRBV6-7 and TRBJ1-2; 7 bases fit TRBD1. TRBV6-7 is an ORF; its function is uncertain. This CDR3 is 14 amino acids long. The J segment lost 6 bases and the V segment lost 6 bases, leaving 10 bases of the junction unmatched. Here the CDR3 DNA reads TGTGCCAGCAGAAAGGACAGGTTGTTCGATGGCTACACCTTC. Its protein product is CASRKDRLFDGYTF.